This T cell receptor beta chain originates from a study of blood T cells in healthy people across ages. Through a sample-barcoded 5' primer and a J-beta primer mix, a second PCR was run for roughly 7 to 11 cycles. TCRdb re-called the 5' RACE reads with MiXCR, one entry per CDR3 protein. This sample yields around 940,000 distinct CDR3 sequences, of which roughly 51% are seen a single time; about 20% belongs to the top ten. This clonotype was counted between two and nine times. The CDR3 loop spans 14 amino acids. V lost 7 bases to trimming and J lost 2 bases; unmatched junction nucleotides: 7. This chain joins TRBV12-3 or TRBV12-4 and TRBJ2-5; 7 bases agree with TRBD2. The TCR comes from a woman aged 55-69 years in good health. Source material: blood. The CDR3 loop reads CASTLGRVQETQYF. CDR3 DNA sequence: TGTGCCAGCACCTTGGGGAGGGTACAAGAGACCCAGTACTTC.